This T cell receptor beta chain was captured in a study of Graves' ophthalmopathy and Graves' hyperthyroidism. This clonotype occurred many times. Its antigen is not known. Excluded: other autoimmune disease, uncontrolled infection, pregnancy or lactation. Amplified material comprised TCR beta CDR3 regions derived from RNA transcripts. Second-round multiplex PCR came after first-round RT-PCR with HTBI primers. From the multiplex PCR reads, TCRdb called clonotypes with MiXCR, one entry per CDR3 protein. Altogether roughly 300,000 distinct CDR3 sequences are present, 17% being singletons, with the ten largest covering approximately 13%. This CDR3 comprises 12 residues. V gave up 4 bases and J gave up 4 bases, with 7 bases separating them. Germline V gene lookup returns CDR1 LGHDT and CDR2 YNNKEL (reference sequence). Study-level points and caveats: Researchers report that a 13-signature model separated ophthalmopathy from stable hyperthyroidism, posting about 88% sensitivity and 81.08% specificity. Detected in blood as well were most expanded thyroid clonotypes with frequency above 0.001.

The sequence was obtained from an adult man with Graves' ophthalmopathy. The gene calls are TRBV3-1 and TRBJ2-5; tentative D call: TRBD2 (5 bases). Sample: peripheral blood. The CDR3 sequence is CASSRGGETQYF. The CDR3 DNA reads as TGTGCCAGCAGCCGCGGAGGAGAGACCCAGTACTTC.